This passage covers 11 T cell receptor beta chains from one sample sequenced in a study of blood T cell repertoires in COVID-19. The data were produced by immunoSEQ multiplex PCR, yet TCRdb's version contains in-frame clones alone and is incomplete. The table includes 200,000 to 300,000 clones, approximately 80% detected once. Sequencing used peripheral blood. These receptors were obtained from a man in his fifties or sixties with acute or convalescent COVID-19.

This clone was detected once. V usage is TRBV7-9 and J usage is TRBJ1-1, with D possibly being TRBD1 (5 bases). The CDR3 has 17 residues. V lost 2 bases, J lost 5 bases, and 21 bases lay in between. Looked up from germline, CDR1 is SEHNR and CDR2 is FQNEAQ (reference sequence). In nucleotides, the CDR3 is TGTGCCAGCAGCTTATCAATGGTTAGGGCAGGGAATACTGAAGCTTTCTTT. This gives the protein CASSLSMVRAGNTEAFF.

This clone was observed a single time. The V call is TRBV5-1, the J call TRBJ2-3; 8 nucleotides agree with TRBD2. Germline V gene sequence: CDR1 SGHRS, CDR2 YFSETQ. Trimming removed 4 bases from V and 3 bases from J; junction bases left unmatched: 4. The CDR3 has 14 residues. The chain's CDR3 is CASSDAGGTDTQYF. CDR3 DNA sequence: TGCGCCAGCAGCGACGCGGGGGGTACAGATACGCAGTATTTT.

The chain couples TRBV10-2 to TRBJ1-5; tentatively, D is TRBD1 (6 bases). The CDR3 contains 14 residues. CDR1 WSHSY and CDR2 SAAADI come from the germline V gene. Deletions cut 3 bases from V and 7 bases from J, with 13 bases between. The CDR3 DNA reads as TGCGCCAGCAGTGAAACGAGGACAGTCCAGCCCCAGCATTTT. It codes for CASSETRTVQPQHF.

The chain combines TRBV5-4 with TRBJ1-1, with D possibly TRBD1 on 5 matching bases. V was pared by 3 bases and J by 3 bases, with 15 bases between. This CDR3 region has 15 residues. CDR1 is SGHNT, CDR2 YYREEE, per germline (reference sequence). The CDR3 is CASSYPGSRDTEAFF. The CDR3 nucleotides are TGTGCCAGCAGCTATCCAGGGTCTCGGGACACTGAAGCTTTCTTT.

This CDR3 is CASSPWDSDEQYF. CDR3 nucleotides: TGTGCCAGCTCACCCTGGGACAGCGACGAGCAGTACTTC. The gene calls are TRBV18 and TRBJ2-7; 7 bases line up with TRBD1. Germline assignment: CDR1 KGHSH and CDR2 LQKENI. J lost 5 bases, V lost 3 bases, and 4 bases had no gene match. The CDR3 totals 13 residues.

The chain has TRBV6-6 and TRBJ1-1; 7 bases agree with TRBD1. The germline V gene has CDR1 MNHNY and CDR2 SVGAGI (reference sequence). The CDR3 is made up of 13 amino acids. Trimming at V came to 4 bases and at J to 2 bases, leaving 1 base not matched to a gene. The CDR3 DNA reads as TGTGCCAGCAGTTGGGACAGTAACACTGAAGCTTTCTTT. Its protein is CASSWDSNTEAFF.

A few counts support this clone. This sequence joins TRBV28 and TRBJ1-4, with D perhaps matching TRBD1 (5 bases). The CDR3 length is 15 residues. Germline CDR1 reads MDHEN; CDR2 reads SYDVKM. The V and J ends lost 4 bases and 5 bases respectively, with 14 bases between them. The CDR3 coding sequence is TGTGCCAGCAGTTCCCCCGGGGGGTGGAATGAAAAACTGTTTTTT. Protein sequence: CASSSPGGWNEKLFF.

The chain joins TRBV19 to TRBJ2-1, with 10 bases identical to TRBD2. The ends lost 5 bases at V and 2 bases at J; junction bases unmatched: 6. In germline, CDR1 is LNHDA, CDR2 SQIVND (reference sequence). The CDR3 has 16 residues. Here the CDR3 DNA reads TGTGCCAGTAGTTCTTTCAGCGGGGGGGCCTACAATGAGCAGTTCTTC. Translating it yields CASSSFSGGAYNEQFF.

This sequence joins TRBV18 and TRBJ1-5; weak D call: TRBD1 (6 bases). V dropped 5 bases and J dropped 5 bases, with 16 bases sitting between them. The V gene's germline CDR1 is KGHSH and CDR2 LQKENI. The CDR3 is 15 residues long. The chain's CDR3 is CASSTQGRQDQPQHF. CDR3 coding DNA: TGTGCCAGCTCAACACAGGGACGACAGGATCAGCCCCAGCATTTT.

This chain uses TRBV4-1 with TRBJ1-6, with 7 bases matching TRBD1. Per the germline V gene, CDR1 is MGHRA and CDR2 is YSYEKL. The CDR3 totals 14 residues. With V trimmed by 4 bases and J by 10 bases, 7 bases remained unmatched. Here the CDR3 reads CASSPGTVRSPLHF. In DNA, the CDR3 is TGCGCCAGCAGCCCTGGGACAGTACGGTCACCCCTCCACTTT.

The rearrangement joins TRBV7-9 to TRBJ2-3; 7 nucleotides match TRBD1. Trimming cost V 4 bases and J 6 bases; bases outside gene matches: 13. Germline values: CDR1 SEHNR, CDR2 FQNEAQ (reference sequence). The CDR3 runs to 16 residues. The CDR3 DNA is TGTGCCAGCAGCTGGAGGTCGAGACAGGGACGCGATACGCAGTATTTT. Translated, it gives CASSWRSRQGRDTQYF.